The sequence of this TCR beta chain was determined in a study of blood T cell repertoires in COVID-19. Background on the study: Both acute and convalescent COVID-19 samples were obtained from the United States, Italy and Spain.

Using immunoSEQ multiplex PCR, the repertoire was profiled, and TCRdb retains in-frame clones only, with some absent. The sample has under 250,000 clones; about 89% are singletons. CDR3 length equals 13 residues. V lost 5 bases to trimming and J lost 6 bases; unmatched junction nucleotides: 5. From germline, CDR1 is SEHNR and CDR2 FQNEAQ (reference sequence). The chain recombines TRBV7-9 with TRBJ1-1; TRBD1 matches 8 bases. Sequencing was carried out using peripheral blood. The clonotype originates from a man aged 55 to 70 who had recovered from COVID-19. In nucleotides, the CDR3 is TGTGCCAGCAGCAGCACAGGGGGGGCTGAAGCTTTCTTT. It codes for CASSSTGGAEAFF.